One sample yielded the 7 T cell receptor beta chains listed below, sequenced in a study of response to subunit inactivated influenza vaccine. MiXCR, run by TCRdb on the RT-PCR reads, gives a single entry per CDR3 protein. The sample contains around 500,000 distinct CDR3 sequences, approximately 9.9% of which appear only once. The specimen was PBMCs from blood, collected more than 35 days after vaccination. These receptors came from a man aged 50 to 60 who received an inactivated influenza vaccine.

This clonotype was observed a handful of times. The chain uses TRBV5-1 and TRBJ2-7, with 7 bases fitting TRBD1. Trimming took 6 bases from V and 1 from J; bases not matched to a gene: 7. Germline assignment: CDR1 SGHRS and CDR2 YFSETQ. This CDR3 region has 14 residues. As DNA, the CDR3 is TGCGCCAGCACCCTAGGGGACAGATCCTACGAGCAGTACTTC. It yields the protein CASTLGDRSYEQYF.

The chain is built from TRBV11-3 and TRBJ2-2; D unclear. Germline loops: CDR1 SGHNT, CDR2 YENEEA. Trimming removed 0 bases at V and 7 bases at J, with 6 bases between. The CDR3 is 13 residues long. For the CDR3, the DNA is TGTGCCAGCAGCTTAGAGTCCGGCGGGGAGCTGTTTTTT. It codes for CASSLESGGELFF.

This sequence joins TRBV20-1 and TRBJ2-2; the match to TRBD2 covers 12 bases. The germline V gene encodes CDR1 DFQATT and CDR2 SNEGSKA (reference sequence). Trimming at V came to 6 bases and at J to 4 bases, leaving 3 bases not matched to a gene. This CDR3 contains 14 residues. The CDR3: CSATSGGGTGELFF. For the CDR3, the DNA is TGCAGTGCGACTAGCGGGGGAGGCACCGGGGAGCTGTTTTTT.

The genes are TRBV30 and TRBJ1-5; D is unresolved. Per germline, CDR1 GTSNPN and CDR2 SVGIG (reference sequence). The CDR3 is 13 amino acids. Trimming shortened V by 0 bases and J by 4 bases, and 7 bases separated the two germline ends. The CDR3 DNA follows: TGTGCCTGGAGTGTAGGACCGAATCAGCCCCAGCATTTT. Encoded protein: CAWSVGPNQPQHF.

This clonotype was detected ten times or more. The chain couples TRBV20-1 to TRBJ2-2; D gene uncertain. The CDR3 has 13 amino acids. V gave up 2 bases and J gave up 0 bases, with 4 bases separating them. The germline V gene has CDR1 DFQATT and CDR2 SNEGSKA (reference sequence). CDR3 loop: CSARPPNTGELFF. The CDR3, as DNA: TGCAGTGCTAGACCCCCGAACACCGGGGAGCTGTTTTTT.

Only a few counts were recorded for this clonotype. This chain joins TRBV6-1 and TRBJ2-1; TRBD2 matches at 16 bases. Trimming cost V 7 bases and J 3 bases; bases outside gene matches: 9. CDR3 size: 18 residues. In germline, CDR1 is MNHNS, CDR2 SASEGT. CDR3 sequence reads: CASTAGTSGGAVYNEQFF. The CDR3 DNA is TGTGCCAGCACCGCAGGGACTAGCGGGGGGGCCGTCTACAATGAGCAGTTCTTC.

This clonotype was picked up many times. The CDR3 spells CSARDVGLAGNEYAKNIQYF. CDR3 coding DNA: TGCAGTGCTAGAGACGTGGGACTAGCGGGAAATGAATATGCCAAAAACATTCAGTACTTC. The chain is built from TRBV20-1 and TRBJ2-4, with 13 bases that match TRBD2. The trim removed 0 bases at V and 1 base at J, leaving 12 bases unmatched. Germline CDR1 reads DFQATT; CDR2 reads SNEGSKA (reference sequence). The CDR3 length is 20 residues.